The 7 T cell receptor beta chains reported below all come from one sample, sequenced in a study of blood T cell repertoires in COVID-19 (TCRdb year 2020). The library was generated by the immunoSEQ multiplex PCR assay. What TCRdb holds here is the immuneACCESS table cut down to in-frame rearrangements. Part of the clones is not present; checked against another copy, under half of the missing clones reflect an unresolved V gene, and the others are unexplained. The sample table shows approximately 330,000 clones, and roughly 86% are seen once. The ten top clones hold more than 7.5% of the sample. Sequencing input: peripheral blood. The receptors here all came from a man between 25 and 39 years old with COVID-19, enrolled during active disease.

The CDR3 spells CASSLRLAGGLGTDTQYF. CDR3 coding DNA: TGTGCCAGCAGCTTACGGCTAGCGGGGGGGCTAGGCACAGATACGCAGTATTTT. V usage is TRBV11-2 and J usage is TRBJ2-3, with 12 bases lining up with TRBD2. The germline gives CDR1 SGHAT, CDR2 FQNNGV. This CDR3 region has 18 residues. J gave up 1 base and V 2 bases, and 7 bases lay outside the gene matches.

The chain links TRBV18 to TRBJ2-5, with TRBD2 matching over 14 bases. The CDR3 runs to 16 residues. Per the germline V gene, CDR1 is KGHSH and CDR2 is LQKENI. Trimming removed 3 bases from V and 4 bases from J; junction bases left unmatched: 4. CDR3 loop: CASSPPGTSGRETQYF. CDR3 bases: TGTGCCAGCTCACCGCCCGGGACTAGCGGGAGAGAGACCCAGTACTTC.

CDR3 nucleotides: TGTGCCAGCAGCTTTGGGACAGGGGGATTCTTCGAGCAGTACTTC. It codes for CASSFGTGGFFEQYF. This rearrangement joins TRBV11-2 to TRBJ2-7, with 11 bases fitting TRBD1. The J segment lost 6 bases and the V segment lost 3 bases, leaving 7 bases of the junction unmatched. Looked up from germline, CDR1 is SGHAT and CDR2 is FQNNGV. This CDR3 spans 15 amino acids.

The gene calls are TRBV7-3 and TRBJ2-2; D might be TRBD2 (7 bases). This CDR3 contains 18 residues. CDR1 and CDR2 (germline): SGHTA, FQGTGA. Trimming stripped 5 bases from V and 2 bases from J, with 21 bases between. CDR3 in DNA: TGTGCCAGCAGCCGGGGGCCGTCCGGGGGGCTTAACACCGGGGAGCTGTTTTTT. Translated, it gives CASSRGPSGGLNTGELFF.

The chain links TRBV5-8 to TRBJ1-2, with D uncertain. Germline CDR1 reads SGHTS; CDR2 reads YDEGEE. This CDR3 comprises 13 residues. Trimming left V 2 bases short and J 8 bases short, with 13 bases between. The CDR3: CASSLRQERGYTF. The CDR3 nucleotides are TGTGCCAGCAGCTTACGCCAGGAGCGGGGCTACACCTTC.

This clone occurred a few times. The CDR3 DNA reads as TGTGCCAGCAGTCGGCTAAACAGCTATGGCTACACCTTC. Translation gives CASSRLNSYGYTF. The gene calls are TRBV28 and TRBJ1-2; the D is unclear. Trimming cost V 5 bases and J 4 bases, with 11 bases left between them. The CDR3 runs 13 residues. Per germline, CDR1 MDHEN and CDR2 SYDVKM.

This sequence joins TRBV18 and TRBJ2-7, with 11 positions matching TRBD2. Germline CDR1 KGHSH, CDR2 LQKENI. CDR3 size: 19 residues. The ends lost 0 bases at V and 4 bases at J; junction bases unmatched: 14. The CDR3 coding sequence is TGTGCCAGCTCACCACCTAACCCTACTAGCGGGAGTAACGTGTACGAGCAGTACTTC. This codes for CASSPPNPTSGSNVYEQYF.